What follows are 18 T cell receptor beta chains derived from one specimen sequenced in a study of CD8 T cells in ankylosing spondylitis (dated by TCRdb to between 2016 and 2019). The method was 5' RACE. The sequencing machine was an Illumina HiSeq 2500. TCRdb reran the public reads through fastp at Q25 and MiXCR, keeping productive beta chains. For every CDR3 protein sequence, its rows merge into one entry that carries the most common genes and DNA. Present in this sample are roughly 97,000 distinct CDR3 sequences, about 8.6% of which were seen just once. The top ten clones comprise 9.9% of the sample. Sequencing input: blood, either unsorted or a sorted T cell fraction (not recorded which). The receptor set was obtained from a male donor with ankylosing spondylitis or in good health (not recorded which).

There are many counts of this clonotype. The chain couples TRBV5-4 to TRBJ1-1, with D unclear. The V gene lost 1 base and the J gene lost 5 bases, with 12 bases spanning the gap. The germline CDR1 and CDR2 sequences are SGHNT and YYREEE (reference sequence). The CDR3 runs to 14 residues. The CDR3 loop is CASSLQTFGTEAFF. In DNA form, the CDR3 reads TGTGCCAGCAGCTTGCAAACGTTTGGTACTGAAGCTTTCTTT.

In this sample, this clonotype turned up many times. The rearrangement uses TRBV9 and TRBJ1-2; tentative D call: TRBD1 (5 bases). V shed 1 base and J shed 4 bases, with 11 bases lying between them. CDR1 and CDR2 (germline): SGDLS, YYNGEE. The CDR3 runs to 14 residues. CDR3 DNA sequence: TGTGCCAGCAGCGTACAAGGGGCCGGCTATGGCTACACCTTC. Its protein is CASSVQGAGYGYTF.

Many counts were recorded for this clonotype. V gene TRBV12-3 or TRBV12-4 combines with J gene TRBJ2-7; no clear D. Trimming took off 10 bases at V and 0 bases at J, with 13 bases between the two ends. The CDR3 runs 13 residues. CDR3 in DNA: TGTGCCACTTCCACATCCAGCTCCTACGAGCAGTACTTC. Translated, it gives CATSTSSSYEQYF.

The table lists this clonotype with many counts. The chain employs TRBV9 and TRBJ1-5, with 8 bases identical to TRBD1. This CDR3 has 14 amino acids. Germline assignment: CDR1 SGDLS and CDR2 YYNGEE. J was trimmed by 7 bases and V by 4 bases; bases with no gene match: 7. CDR3 region: CASSTDRGQQPQHF. CDR3 DNA: TGTGCCAGCAGCACTGACAGGGGCCAACAGCCCCAGCATTTT.

The chain uses TRBV7-2 and TRBJ2-2; 15 nucleotides line up with TRBD2. Germline loops: CDR1 SGHTA, CDR2 FQGNSA. The V gene end was trimmed by 5 bases and the J gene end by 6 bases; junction bases not matched to a gene: 7. This CDR3 is 17 amino acids long. CDR3 sequence: CASSTRGLAGGSGELFF. The CDR3 nucleotides read TGTGCCAGCAGCACCAGGGGACTAGCGGGAGGTTCCGGGGAGCTGTTTTTT.

This clonotype was seen ten or more times. The rearrangement links TRBV11-3 to TRBJ2-1, with D maybe TRBD2 (5 bases). CDR1 is SGHNT, CDR2 YENEEA, per germline. The ends were cut back, 0 bases at V and 4 bases at J, with 13 bases in the middle. The CDR3 is 16 amino acids. CDR3 amino acids: CASSLEPVRGYNEQFF. CDR3 nucleotide sequence: TGTGCCAGCAGCTTAGAACCCGTCCGGGGATACAATGAGCAGTTCTTC.

This clonotype was seen repeatedly, ten times or more. This sequence joins TRBV2 and TRBJ1-2, with D tentatively TRBD1 (5 bases). CDR3 length: 13 amino acids. Germline V gives CDR1 SNHLY, CDR2 FYNNEI. The V end lost 7 bases, the J end lost 4 bases, and 13 bases lay between the germline ends. CDR3 sequence (DNA): TGTGCCAGCAAAGAACAGGAGTCCTATGGCTACACCTTC. It encodes CASKEQESYGYTF.

This clonotype was picked up many times. The rearrangement uses TRBV12-3 or TRBV12-4 and TRBJ2-6, with D uncertain. Trimming stripped 5 bases from V and 0 bases from J, with 8 bases between. CDR3 length equals 15 residues. The CDR3 reads CASSPRISGANVLTF. The DNA for the CDR3 is TGTGCCAGCAGTCCAAGGATCTCTGGGGCCAACGTCCTGACTTTC.

This clonotype was detected ten times or more. The chain carries TRBV21-1 and TRBJ2-7; the listed D gene, TRBD2, was not tested against the DNA. TRBV21-1 is an annotated pseudogene. This CDR3 spans 16 amino acids. This CDR3 is CASSKGSGSGLVEQYF. CDR3 coding DNA: TGTGCCAGCAGCAAGGGGAGCGGGAGCGGTTTGGTCGAGCAGTACTTC.

The V and J genes are TRBV12-3 or TRBV12-4 and TRBJ1-2; no definite D call. This CDR3 has 11 residues. Trimming shortened V by 0 bases and J by 9 bases, and 5 bases separated the two germline ends. The CDR3 bases are TGTGCCAGCAGTTTAGCGTTTAGCTACACCTTC. Encoded protein: CASSLAFSYTF.

This clonotype was picked up many times. CDR3 protein: CASRRVGEQFF. The CDR3 DNA reads as TGTGCCAGCAGGAGGGTAGGTGAGCAGTTCTTC. The chain has TRBV5-6 and TRBJ2-1, with D tentatively TRBD2 (5 bases). CDR1 is SGHDT, CDR2 YYEEEE, per germline. This CDR3 region has 11 residues. Deletions cut 5 bases from V and 9 bases from J, with 9 bases between.

At least ten counts were recorded for this clonotype. The CDR3 DNA reads TGTGCCAGCAGTACCCCCACTAGCGGGAGGTTCTCAGAGACCCAGTACTTC. Encoded protein: CASSTPTSGRFSETQYF. The rearrangement links TRBV12-3 or TRBV12-4 to TRBJ2-5, with 12 bases identical to TRBD2. This CDR3 is built from 17 residues. V gave up 5 bases and J gave up 4 bases; unmatched junction bases: 11.

At least ten counts were recorded for this clonotype. The J gene is TRBJ1-6, the V gene TRBV2; TRBD1 is a possible D gene (5 bases). This CDR3 is built from 12 residues. The germline CDR1 and CDR2 sequences are SNHLY and FYNNEI. The V end was cut by 8 bases, the J end by 8 bases, with 10 bases between. The CDR3 is CASGIGDSPLHF. CDR3 nucleotides: TGTGCCAGCGGCATAGGGGATTCACCCCTCCACTTT.

This clonotype has more than one count but fewer than ten. V usage is TRBV12-3 or TRBV12-4 and J usage is TRBJ2-2; D is unclear. V was pared by 3 bases and J by 0 bases, with 8 bases between. This CDR3 spans 15 amino acids. DNA of the CDR3: TGTGCCAGCAGTTTCCGGGCCGCGAACACCGGGGAGCTGTTTTTT. It encodes CASSFRAANTGELFF.

In regard to this clonotype: It may be a read error: a sequence one base away is much more abundant. The chain employs TRBV29-1 and TRBJ2-1; TRBD1 aligns across 7 bases. This CDR3 comprises 13 residues. In germline, CDR1 is SQVTM, CDR2 ANQGSEA. The CDR3 nucleotides are TGCAGTACCAGGGGGAGCTCCTACAATGAGCAGTTCTTC. Its protein product is CSTRGSSYNEQFF.

In this sample, this clonotype turned up many times. The chain is built from TRBV5-1 and TRBJ2-1; 13 nucleotides agree with TRBD2. The CDR3 spans 16 residues. V dropped 5 bases and J dropped 6; count of bases not matched to a gene: 8. Germline loops: CDR1 SGHRS, CDR2 YFSETQ. The chain's CDR3 is CASSSTGTSGTNEQFF. CDR3 DNA: TGCGCCAGCAGTTCGACCGGGACTAGCGGGACCAATGAGCAGTTCTTC.

This clonotype was picked up many times. CDR3 region: CATLLFGTDTQYF. The CDR3 nucleotides are TGTGCCACGCTCTTGTTTGGAACAGATACGCAGTATTTT. This chain uses TRBV7-9 with TRBJ2-3; D unclear. The CDR3 is 13 residues long. With 10 bases removed from V and 3 bases from J, the gap between germline ends came to 14 bases. Germline values: CDR1 SEHNR, CDR2 FQNEAQ (reference sequence).

This clonotype has ten or more counts. This chain joins TRBV12-3 or TRBV12-4 and TRBJ2-5, with D perhaps given as TRBD1 or TRBD2 (6 bases each). V was cut by 6 bases and J by 5 bases, with 19 bases left in between. The CDR3 length is 15 residues. This CDR3 is CASSHRNGGRETQYF. CDR3 DNA: TGTGCCAGCAGCCACCGTAATGGGGGGCGGGAGACCCAGTACTTC.